The 23 T cell receptor beta chains presented below share a single source sample, sequenced in a study of blood T cell repertoires in COVID-19. Sequencing was performed with immunoSEQ multiplex PCR; in TCRdb, only in-frame clones are kept and a portion is missing. The sample includes around 120,000 clones, 90% of them seen just once. Sample: peripheral blood. The receptors were sampled from a human donor with active COVID-19. The donor label of this sample is uncertain.

The V gene is TRBV12-5, the J gene TRBJ2-3; TRBD1 matches at 7 bases. The ends lost 1 base at V and 0 bases at J; junction bases unmatched: 1. The germline CDR1 and CDR2 sequences are LGHNT and FRNRAP. This CDR3 spans 15 amino acids. This chain's CDR3 is CASGLGGQSTDTQYF. CDR3 DNA: TGTGCTAGTGGTTTGGGGGGACAGAGCACAGATACGCAGTATTTT.

This rearrangement joins TRBV6-5 to TRBJ2-2; D may be TRBD2 (6 bases). CDR3 length: 14 amino acids. With 10 bases removed from V and 1 base from J, the gap between germline ends came to 13 bases. Germline V lookup: CDR1 MNHEY, CDR2 SVGAGI. The CDR3 protein is CATGRGVNTGELFF. As DNA, the CDR3 is TGTGCCACCGGGCGGGGAGTGAACACCGGGGAGCTGTTTTTT.

The rearrangement uses TRBV5-5 and TRBJ2-1, with 10 bases matching TRBD2. The V gene end was trimmed by 1 base and the J gene end by 10 bases; junction bases not matched to a gene: 8. Germline V gene data show CDR1 as SGHKS and CDR2 as YYEKEE (reference sequence). The CDR3 runs to 15 residues. In DNA, the CDR3 is TGTGCCAGCAGCTTGTTAGCGGGGGGTCCCCTCGAGCAGTTCTTC. Protein sequence: CASSLLAGGPLEQFF.

The chain has TRBV11-2 and TRBJ1-5; perhaps TRBD1 as D (5 bases). Germline CDR1 is SGHAT and CDR2 is FQNNGV. The V end lost 4 bases, the J end lost 3 bases, and 16 bases lay between the germline ends. The CDR3 has 16 residues. The CDR3 DNA sequence: TGTGCCAGCAGCTCTACGGGGGGGGAACCCAATCAGCCCCAGCATTTT. Its translation: CASSSTGGEPNQPQHF.

This chain joins TRBV13 and TRBJ2-3, with D perhaps matching TRBD2 (5 bases). Trimming removed 5 bases at V and 12 bases at J, with 12 bases between. Germline values: CDR1 PRHDT, CDR2 FYEKMQ (reference sequence). The CDR3 totals 11 residues. CDR3 in DNA: TGTGCCAGCAGCGTCACGGACTCCCAGTATTTT. The encoded protein is CASSVTDSQYF. Together with reference TRBV13 and TRBJ2-3, the CDR3 gives the full variable domain: AAGVIQSPRHLIKEKRETATLKCYPIPRHDTVYWYQQGPGQDPQFLISFYEKMQSDKGSIPDRFSAQQFSDYHSELNMSSLELGDSALYFCASSVTDSQYFGPGTRLTVL.

This chain links TRBV4-2 with TRBJ1-3, with D uncertain. With 0 bases removed from V and 0 bases from J, the gap between germline ends came to 9 bases. CDR1 and CDR2 from the germline V gene are LGHNA and YNFKEQ. This CDR3 region has 16 residues. CDR3 loop: CASSQDYRVSGNTIYF. In DNA form, the CDR3 reads TGTGCCAGCAGCCAAGATTACCGGGTCTCTGGAAACACCATATATTTT.

The gene calls are TRBV24-1 and TRBJ1-3, with 12 positions matching TRBD1. Trimming at V came to 4 bases and at J to 2 bases, leaving 11 bases not matched to a gene. The CDR3 extends over 19 amino acids. CDR1 is KGHDR and CDR2 is SFDVKD in the germline V gene. CDR3 DNA sequence: TGTGCCACCAGTGAGGCCCCGGGACAGGGGGCTCAGGCTGGAAACACCATATATTTT. Amino acid sequence: CATSEAPGQGAQAGNTIYF.

The chain combines TRBV7-9 with TRBJ2-2; D possibly corresponds to TRBD2 (5 bases). CDR1 is SEHNR and CDR2 is FQNEAQ in the germline V gene (reference sequence). Deletions cut 3 bases from V and 0 bases from J, with 14 bases between. The CDR3 spans 17 residues. The chain's CDR3 is CASSFLPGESNTGELFF. The CDR3 DNA sequence: TGTGCCAGCAGCTTTCTCCCCGGGGAGTCGAACACCGGGGAGCTGTTTTTT.

The chain couples TRBV4-3 to TRBJ2-7; tentative D call: TRBD2 (5 bases). CDR1 and CDR2 from the germline V gene are LGHNA and YSLEER. The CDR3 covers 17 residues. V was trimmed by 1 base and J by 3 bases, leaving 19 bases between them. This CDR3 is CASSQVVQYGKVYEQYF. CDR3 nucleotide sequence: TGCGCCAGCAGCCAAGTAGTGCAGTACGGGAAAGTCTACGAGCAGTACTTC.

The V gene is TRBV7-3, the J gene TRBJ2-1; 9 nucleotides match TRBD2. Germline-derived CDR1 and CDR2 are SGHTA and FQGTGA. The CDR3 sequence is 16 residues long. Losses at the gene ends were 2 bases for V and 4 bases for J; bases not matched to a gene: 6. Written as DNA, the CDR3 is TGTGCCAGCAGCTTACCGGTAGCGGGGGTTTACAATGAGCAGTTCTTC. This codes for CASSLPVAGVYNEQFF. The full variable domain, rest sourced from reference TRBV7-3 and TRBJ2-1, is GAGVSQTPSNKVTEKGKYVELRCDPISGHTALYWYRQSLGQGPEFLIYFQGTGAADDSGLPNDRFFAVRPEGSVSTLKIQRTERGDSAVYLCASSLPVAGVYNEQFFGPGTRLTVL.

This chain connects TRBV2 to TRBJ2-5; 7 bases fit TRBD1. This CDR3 is 14 amino acids long. Per germline, CDR1 SNHLY and CDR2 FYNNEI. With 6 bases clipped from V and 2 bases from J, the junction kept 6 bases outside the gene matches. This CDR3 is CASRGDRLQETQYF. CDR3 bases: TGTGCCAGCAGGGGGGACAGACTTCAAGAGACCCAGTACTTC.

The gene calls are TRBV6-5 and TRBJ2-7, with D possibly TRBD1 on 6 matching bases. The CDR3 extends over 15 amino acids. Germline assignment: CDR1 MNHEY and CDR2 SVGAGI. V lost 6 bases and J 4 bases, leaving 19 bases between the germline ends. CDR3: CASSRRRTESYEQYF. DNA of the CDR3: TGTGCCAGCAGCCGACGAAGGACAGAGAGTTACGAGCAGTACTTC.

The chain uses TRBV6-5 and TRBJ1-1; maybe TRBD1 (6 bases). In germline, CDR1 is MNHEY, CDR2 SVGAGI. The CDR3 spans 14 residues. V dropped 2 bases and J dropped 3 bases, with 10 bases sitting between them. CDR3 sequence reads: CASSYGGIDTEAFF. CDR3 DNA: TGTGCCAGCAGTTACGGGGGCATAGACACTGAAGCTTTCTTT.

The chain links TRBV27 to TRBJ2-5, with 7 bases fitting TRBD2. CDR3 length: 13 residues. The J segment lost 1 base and the V segment lost 8 bases, leaving 4 bases of the junction unmatched. The germline V gene encodes CDR1 MNHEY and CDR2 SMNVEV (reference sequence). CDR3: CASGGGGQETQYF. CDR3 DNA sequence: TGTGCCAGCGGGGGGGGAGGCCAAGAGACCCAGTACTTC.

As DNA, the CDR3 is TGTGCCAGCTCACCGTGGACAGAGAACACTGAAGCTTTCTTT. This gives the protein CASSPWTENTEAFF. The chain is built from TRBV18 and TRBJ1-1; maybe TRBD1 (6 bases). Per germline, CDR1 KGHSH and CDR2 LQKENI. The CDR3 spans 14 residues. Between the trimmed V and J ends, which lost 3 bases and 1 base, there was a span of 9 bases.

The chain joins TRBV5-1 to TRBJ2-7, with D perhaps TRBD2 (6 bases). This CDR3 is built from 14 residues. Per germline, CDR1 SGHRS and CDR2 YFSETQ. Trimming cost V 7 bases and J 0 bases, with 14 bases left between them. DNA of the CDR3: TGCGCCAGCGCTCGGACCGGGAGCTCCTACGAGCAGTACTTC. The encoded protein is CASARTGSSYEQYF.

The chain joins TRBV27 to TRBJ2-7, with TRBD1 identical over 10 bases. The junction had 10 bases not matched to a gene; V was cut back by 7 bases and J by 7 bases. The CDR3 is 14 residues long. In germline, CDR1 is MNHEY, CDR2 SMNVEV (reference sequence). The CDR3 reads CASTSGTGVREQYF. The CDR3 DNA is TGTGCCAGCACCAGCGGGACAGGGGTAAGGGAGCAGTACTTC.

This clone was counted once. V usage is TRBV5-4 and J usage is TRBJ1-4; the D gene is possibly TRBD1 (5 bases). Per the germline V gene, CDR1 is SGHNT and CDR2 is YYREEE (reference sequence). This CDR3 region has 15 residues. Trimming pared 3 bases from V and 0 bases from J, leaving 9 bases between. The CDR3 coding sequence is TGTGCCAGCAGCTGGACATCTTCAACTAATGAAAAACTGTTTTTT. It is translated as CASSWTSSTNEKLFF.

The V call is TRBV4-1, the J call TRBJ1-1, with D tentatively TRBD1 (5 bases). V was cut by 1 base and J by 3 bases, with 12 bases left in between. Germline V gives CDR1 MGHRA, CDR2 YSYEKL. This CDR3 comprises 15 residues. The CDR3, as DNA: TGCGCCAGCAGCCAAGTGGAGGGGAGGTACACTGAAGCTTTCTTT. Its translation is CASSQVEGRYTEAFF.

This chain connects TRBV29-1 to TRBJ2-7; 7 nucleotides agree with TRBD2. Germline CDR1 is SQVTM and CDR2 is ANQGSEA. The length of the CDR3 is 15 residues. After removal of 8 bases from V and 5 bases from J, the junction contained 18 bases not matched to a gene. The CDR3 reads CSSDTSRGGVNEQYF. DNA for the CDR3: TGCAGCTCGGACACATCCCGGGGAGGGGTCAACGAGCAGTACTTC.

The V call is TRBV11-2, the J call TRBJ2-2; D may be TRBD1 (7 bases). The germline CDR1 and CDR2 sequences are SGHAT and FQNNGV. This CDR3 is 15 amino acids long. The V gene lost 4 bases and the J gene lost 5 bases, with 14 bases spanning the gap. CDR3 residues: CASSSLQGGTGELFF. The CDR3 nucleotides read TGTGCCAGCAGCTCCCTCCAGGGGGGAACCGGGGAGCTGTTTTTT.

The rearrangement uses TRBV10-3 and TRBJ2-7, with TRBD2 matching over 12 bases. Germline lookup yields CDR1 ENHRY and CDR2 SYGVKD. The CDR3 is 14 residues long. V shed 4 bases, J shed 3 bases, and the junction held 1 base outside the gene matches. The CDR3, as DNA: TGTGCCATCAGTGTGACTAGCGGGAGCTACGAGCAGTACTTC. Amino acid sequence: CAISVTSGSYEQYF.

This chain uses TRBV14 with TRBJ2-3; unclear D gene. CDR1 and CDR2 from the germline V gene are SGHDN and FVKESK. The V end lost 4 bases, the J end lost 2 bases, and 16 bases lay between the germline ends. The CDR3 has 16 residues. CDR3 nucleotides: TGTGCCAGCAGCCTCCTTGGCCCCGCACCCACAGATACGCAGTATTTT. Translating it yields CASSLLGPAPTDTQYF.